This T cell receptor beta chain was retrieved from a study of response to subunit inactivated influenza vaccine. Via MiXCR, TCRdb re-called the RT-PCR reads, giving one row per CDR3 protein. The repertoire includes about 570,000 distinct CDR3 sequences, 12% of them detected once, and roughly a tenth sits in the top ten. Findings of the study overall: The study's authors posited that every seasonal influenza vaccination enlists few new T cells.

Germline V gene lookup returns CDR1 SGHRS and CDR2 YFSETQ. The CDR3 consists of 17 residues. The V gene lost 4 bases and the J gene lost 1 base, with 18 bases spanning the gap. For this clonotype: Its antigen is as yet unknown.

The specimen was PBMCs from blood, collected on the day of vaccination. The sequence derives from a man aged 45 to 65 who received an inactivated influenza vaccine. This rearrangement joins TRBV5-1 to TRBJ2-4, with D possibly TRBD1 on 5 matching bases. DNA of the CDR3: TGCGCCAGCAGCACTTACCTTGCCCCAGGGGCCAAAAACATTCAGTACTTC. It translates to CASSTYLAPGAKNIQYF.